The 21 T cell receptor beta chains below all came from one sample that was sequenced in a study of tumor-infiltrating lymphocytes in primary liver carcinoma. With around 450 ng total RNA as template and a constant-region primer, TCR beta cDNA was made. Employing slightly modified ARM-PCR, three nested multiplex PCR rounds were run, and these gave rise to the TCR beta libraries. Each of the first two PCR rounds ran roughly 9 cycles with TRBV1-TRBV30 forward and C-beta reverse primers. TCRdb independently ran MiXCR on the multiplex PCR reads; one entry per CDR3 protein. The repertoire has 180,000 or so distinct CDR3 sequences, over 45% of them found once; the top ten carry 65% to 80%. Unsorted whole blood yielded blood RNA, and germline DNA was extracted as well. Sequenced: peripheral blood. The receptors come from a man aged 35-49 years with primary liver carcinoma and hepatitis B virus infection.

The chain recombines TRBV11-1 with TRBJ2-7; D gene ambiguous. This CDR3 has 12 residues. V dropped 3 bases and J dropped 4 bases, with 7 bases sitting between them. Germline lookup yields CDR1 SGHAT and CDR2 FQDESV (reference sequence). The CDR3, as DNA: TGTGCCAGCAGCTTCATGGGTTACGAGCAGTACTTC. This codes for CASSFMGYEQYF. The whole variable domain, filled in from reference TRBV11-1 and TRBJ2-7, reads EAEVAQSPRYKITEKSQAVAFWCDPISGHATLYWYRQILGQGPELLVQFQDESVVDDSQLPKDRFSAERLKGVDSTLKIQPAELGDSAMYLCASSFMGYEQYFGPGTRLTVT.

The V gene is TRBV10-3, the J gene TRBJ2-2; 8 nucleotides match TRBD1. CDR3 length: 13 residues. V trimming: 11 bases; J trimming: 1 base; junction bases outside the gene matches: 3. Germline loops: CDR1 ENHRY, CDR2 SYGVKD. The CDR3, as DNA: TGTGCCGTAGACAGGGGGAACACCGGGGAGCTGTTTTTT. It is translated as CAVDRGNTGELFF.

This chain connects TRBV10-2 to TRBJ2-7; 11 nucleotides line up with TRBD1. The germline gives CDR1 WSHSY, CDR2 SAAADI. The CDR3 spans 14 residues. V lost 4 bases to trimming and J lost 5 bases; unmatched junction nucleotides: 4. CDR3 DNA: TGCGCCAGCAGTGCTGGGACAGGGGGAGACGAGCAGTACTTC. The encoded protein is CASSAGTGGDEQYF.

In this sample, this clonotype turned up a few times. The chain recombines TRBV6-1 with TRBJ1-1; D unresolved. The V end lost 0 bases, the J end lost 5 bases, and 13 bases lay between the germline ends. The germline CDR1 and CDR2 sequences are MNHNS and SASEGT. CDR3 length: 15 amino acids. CDR3 loop: CASSEAALPRTEAFF. The DNA for the CDR3 is TGTGCCAGCAGTGAAGCGGCCCTGCCGAGGACTGAAGCTTTCTTT.

V gene TRBV29-1 combines with J gene TRBJ2-3; 9 nucleotides align to TRBD2. The ends lost 7 bases at V and 6 bases at J; junction bases unmatched: 23. The CDR3 covers 18 residues. Germline V gene sequence: CDR1 SQVTM, CDR2 ANQGSEA. The DNA for the CDR3 is TGCAGCGCCCTTGCGGGGGGGGGATGGAGAAGTGGAGGGGATACGCAGTATTTT. It codes for CSALAGGGWRSGGDTQYF.

This clonotype was counted a few times. The chain combines TRBV13 with TRBJ1-1; TRBD1 is a possible D gene (6 bases). The V and J ends lost 2 bases and 5 bases respectively, with 21 bases between them. CDR1 PRHDT and CDR2 FYEKMQ come from the germline V gene (reference sequence). The CDR3 has 17 residues. The CDR3 is CASSLSLSDRKGTEAFF. The CDR3 bases are TGTGCCAGCAGCTTATCGCTTTCCGACAGGAAAGGAACTGAAGCTTTCTTT.

This chain joins TRBV10-1 and TRBJ2-7; 9 positions agree with TRBD2. V lost 9 bases, J lost 6 bases, and 15 bases stayed unmatched. CDR1 is WNHNN and CDR2 is SYGVQD in the germline V gene (reference sequence). The CDR3 is made up of 15 amino acids. In DNA, the CDR3 is TGCGCCAGTGCGACCCCGGGACTAGCAGAGTCCGAGCAGTACTTC. Protein: CASATPGLAESEQYF.

The V and J genes are TRBV11-2 and TRBJ2-3; a weak D match, TRBD1 (6 bases). The ends were cut back, 7 bases at V and 3 bases at J, with 14 bases in the middle. CDR3 size: 14 residues. Germline loops: CDR1 SGHAT, CDR2 FQNNGV. The CDR3 spells CASTIEGVTDTQYF. The CDR3, as DNA: TGTGCCAGCACAATAGAGGGGGTAACAGATACGCAGTATTTT.

This clonotype was seen a handful of times. J is TRBJ2-7 and V is TRBV6-5, with a weak D call TRBD1 (6 bases). Deletions cut 2 bases from V and 2 bases from J, with 10 bases between. This CDR3 is 14 amino acids long. Germline CDR1 and CDR2: MNHEY and SVGAGI. This CDR3 reads CASSYLDSPYEQYF. The CDR3 DNA sequence: TGTGCCAGCAGTTACCTGGACAGCCCCTACGAGCAGTACTTC.

There are a few counts of this clonotype. The chain uses TRBV12-3 or TRBV12-4 and TRBJ1-2, with 7 bases that match TRBD1. The V segment lost 5 bases and the J segment 4 bases; nucleotides outside the gene matches: 7. CDR3 length: 14 amino acids. The CDR3 here is CASSTRQGSYGYTF. The CDR3 DNA is TGTGCCAGCAGTACGCGACAGGGAAGCTATGGCTACACCTTC.

The J gene is TRBJ2-3, the V gene TRBV29-1; D is possibly TRBD2 (6 bases). The length of the CDR3 is 16 residues. The V and J ends lost 4 bases and 1 base respectively, with 18 bases between them. CDR1 SQVTM and CDR2 ANQGSEA come from the germline V gene. The CDR3 DNA reads as TGCAGCGTTGCCGGTTTTACTAGCTCCCGCACAGATACGCAGTATTTT. This encodes CSVAGFTSSRTDTQYF.

J is TRBJ2-2 and V is TRBV5-5, with TRBD1 identical over 8 bases. The germline V gene has CDR1 SGHKS and CDR2 YYEKEE (reference sequence). V was pared by 4 bases and J by 3 bases, with 5 bases of the junction left unmatched. This CDR3 has 15 residues. The CDR3: CASSPPGGDTGELFF. DNA of the CDR3: TGTGCCAGCAGCCCCCCAGGGGGCGACACCGGGGAGCTGTTTTTT. The full variable domain, completed using reference TRBV5-5 and TRBJ2-2, is DAGVTQSPTHLIKTRGQQVTLRCSPISGHKSVSWYQQVLGQGPQFIFQYYEKEERGRGNFPDRFSARQFPNYSSELNVNALLLGDSALYLCASSPPGGDTGELFFGEGSRLTVL.

The chain links TRBV28 to TRBJ2-1, with 14 bases fitting TRBD2. The CDR3 has 17 amino acids. Trimming took 1 base from V and 10 from J; bases not matched to a gene: 9. Germline assignment: CDR1 MDHEN and CDR2 SYDVKM. Here the CDR3 DNA reads TGTGCCAGCAGTTTATTCGGCGGACTAGCGGGAGGAAGAGAGCAGTTCTTC. This sequence encodes CASSLFGGLAGGREQFF.

V usage is TRBV10-3 and J usage is TRBJ2-7; TRBD2 is a possible D gene (5 bases). Trimming left V 0 bases short and J 9 bases short, with 9 bases between. CDR1 is ENHRY, CDR2 SYGVKD, per germline. CDR3 length equals 12 residues. CDR3 sequence (DNA): TGTGCCATCAGTGAGTCTCAGGAGGCGCAGTACTTC. Translating it yields CAISESQEAQYF.

In the case of this clonotype: This sequence may be a read error, since a much larger clone differs from it by one base. V and J are TRBV29-1 and TRBJ2-3; D not resolved. Trimming stripped 5 bases from V and 8 bases from J, with 8 bases between. Germline V gives CDR1 SQVTM, CDR2 ANQGSEA. This CDR3 has 10 amino acids. The CDR3 nucleotides read TGCAGCGTTAGCTCAGGTACGCAGTATTTT. Translated, it gives CSVSSGTQYF.

This clonotype is a singleton in its sample. The CDR3 does not end in the conserved phenylalanine or tryptophan, so this is likely a read error. This chain connects TRBV6-6 to TRBJ2-5; TRBD2 aligns across 7 bases. CDR3 size: 13 residues. Looked up from germline, CDR1 is MNHNY and CDR2 is SVGAGI (reference sequence). With 2 bases clipped from V and 5 bases from J, the junction kept 2 bases outside the gene matches. This chain's CDR3 is CASSYLGRETQYY. In DNA form, the CDR3 reads TGTGCCAGCAGTTACCTCGGGAGGGAGACCCAGTACTAC.

V and J are TRBV29-1 and TRBJ2-2; maybe TRBD1 (5 bases). V shed 6 bases and J shed 2 bases, with 13 bases lying between them. CDR3 length: 14 amino acids. Germline V gives CDR1 SQVTM, CDR2 ANQGSEA. The CDR3 sequence: CSVVTASNTGELFF. The CDR3 DNA follows: TGCAGCGTCGTGACAGCCTCTAACACCGGGGAGCTGTTTTTT.

Concerning this clonotype: This may stem from a read error, because a much larger clone lies one nucleotide away. The CDR3 sequence: CSFEDQAYEQYF. The CDR3, as DNA: TGCAGCTTTGAAGATCAGGCCTACGAGCAGTACTTC. The rearrangement uses TRBV29-1 and TRBJ2-7; D is uncertain. This CDR3 has 12 residues. Germline loops: CDR1 SQVTM, CDR2 ANQGSEA.

As for this clonotype: This clone may be a read error of a much larger clone one base away. The chain links TRBV11-2 to TRBJ1-2, with D possibly TRBD1 on 5 matching bases. Germline V gene lookup returns CDR1 SGHAT and CDR2 FQNNGV. The CDR3 contains 13 residues. The CDR3: CANSWGEAYGYTF. CDR3 bases: TGTGCCAACAGCTGGGGGGAGGCCTATGGCTACACCTTC.

J is TRBJ2-7 and V is TRBV4-1, with a tentative D call TRBD1 (5 bases). The germline V gene has CDR1 MGHRA and CDR2 YSYEKL. The length of the CDR3 is 15 residues. V was clipped by 0 bases and J by 4 bases, with 13 bases between them. The CDR3: CASSQEDIRDYEQYF. The CDR3 DNA is TGCGCCAGCAGCCAAGAAGACATCAGGGATTACGAGCAGTACTTC.

As regards this clonotype: A single base separates this from a much larger clone, so it may be a read error. The gene calls are TRBV6-1 and TRBJ2-2, with D hard to call. This CDR3 comprises 14 residues. Germline values: CDR1 MNHNS, CDR2 SASEGT. The CDR3 region is CACSEAQNTGELFF. CDR3 DNA: TGTGCCTGCAGTGAAGCGCAGAACACCGGGGAGCTGTTTTTT.